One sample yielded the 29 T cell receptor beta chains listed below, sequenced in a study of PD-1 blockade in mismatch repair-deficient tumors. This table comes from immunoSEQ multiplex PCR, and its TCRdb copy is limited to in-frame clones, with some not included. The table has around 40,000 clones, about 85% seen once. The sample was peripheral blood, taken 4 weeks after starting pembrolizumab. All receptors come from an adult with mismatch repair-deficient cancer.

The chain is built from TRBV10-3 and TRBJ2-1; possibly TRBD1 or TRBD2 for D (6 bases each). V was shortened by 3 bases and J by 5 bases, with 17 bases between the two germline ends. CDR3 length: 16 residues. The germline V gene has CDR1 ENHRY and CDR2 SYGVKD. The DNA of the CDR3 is TGTGCCATCAGTGATGTAGGTAGGGGGACTGACAATGAGCAGTTCTTC. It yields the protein CAISDVGRGTDNEQFF.

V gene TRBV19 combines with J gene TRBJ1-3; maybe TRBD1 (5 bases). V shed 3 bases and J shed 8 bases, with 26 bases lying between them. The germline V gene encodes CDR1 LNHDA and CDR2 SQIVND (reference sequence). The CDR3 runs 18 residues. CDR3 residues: CASSMPPYSTGTEYTIYF. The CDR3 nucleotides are TGTGCCAGTAGTATGCCCCCCTACTCTACAGGTACAGAGTACACCATATATTTT.

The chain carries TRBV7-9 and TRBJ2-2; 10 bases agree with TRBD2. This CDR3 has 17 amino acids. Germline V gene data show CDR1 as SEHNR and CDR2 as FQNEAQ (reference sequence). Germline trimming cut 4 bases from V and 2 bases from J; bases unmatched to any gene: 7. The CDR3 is CASSSTSGRVNTGELFF. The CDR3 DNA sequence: TGTGCCAGCAGCTCAACCAGCGGGAGGGTTAACACCGGGGAGCTGTTTTTT.

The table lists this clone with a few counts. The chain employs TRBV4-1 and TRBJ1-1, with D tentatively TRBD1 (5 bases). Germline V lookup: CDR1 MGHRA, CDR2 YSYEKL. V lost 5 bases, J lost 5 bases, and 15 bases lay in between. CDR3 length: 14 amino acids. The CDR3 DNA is TGCGCCAGCAGCATATTTGACAGTACTACTGAAGCTTTCTTT. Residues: CASSIFDSTTEAFF.

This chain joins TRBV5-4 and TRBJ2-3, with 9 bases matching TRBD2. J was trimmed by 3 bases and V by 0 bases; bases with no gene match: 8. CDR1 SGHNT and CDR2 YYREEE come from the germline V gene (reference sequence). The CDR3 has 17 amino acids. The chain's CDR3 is CASSLGGLAASTDTQYF. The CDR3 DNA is TGTGCCAGCAGCTTGGGGGGACTAGCAGCTTCGACAGATACGCAGTATTTT.

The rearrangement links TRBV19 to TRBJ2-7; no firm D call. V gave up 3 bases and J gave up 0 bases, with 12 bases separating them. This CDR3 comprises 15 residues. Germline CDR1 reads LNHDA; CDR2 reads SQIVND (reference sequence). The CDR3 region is CASSIRPYSSYEQYF. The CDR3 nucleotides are TGTGCCAGTAGTATCCGCCCCTACAGCTCCTACGAGCAGTACTTC.

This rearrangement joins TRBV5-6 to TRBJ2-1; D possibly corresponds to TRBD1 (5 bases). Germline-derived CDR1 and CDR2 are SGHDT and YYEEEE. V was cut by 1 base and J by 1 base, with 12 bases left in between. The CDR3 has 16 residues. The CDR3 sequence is CASSLMGPVSYNEQFF. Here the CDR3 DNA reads TGTGCCAGCAGCTTGATGGGGCCAGTTTCCTACAATGAGCAGTTCTTC. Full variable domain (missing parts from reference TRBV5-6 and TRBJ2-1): DAGVTQSPTHLIKTRGQQVTLRCSPKSGHDTVSWYQQALGQGPQFIFQYYEEEERQRGNFPDRFSGHQFPNYSSELNVNALLLGDSALYLCASSLMGPVSYNEQFFGPGTRLTVL.

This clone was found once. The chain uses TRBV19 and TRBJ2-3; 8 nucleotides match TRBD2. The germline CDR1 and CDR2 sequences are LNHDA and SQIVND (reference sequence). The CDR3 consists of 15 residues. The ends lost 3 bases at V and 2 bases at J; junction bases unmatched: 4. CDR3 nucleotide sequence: TGTGCCAGTAGTATCGGACTAGCTCTCACAGATACGCAGTATTTT. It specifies CASSIGLALTDTQYF.

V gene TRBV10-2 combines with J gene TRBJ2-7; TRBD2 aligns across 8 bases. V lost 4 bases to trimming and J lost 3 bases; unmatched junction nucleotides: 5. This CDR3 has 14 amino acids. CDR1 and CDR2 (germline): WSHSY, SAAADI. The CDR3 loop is CASSGLAPLYEQYF. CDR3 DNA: TGCGCCAGCAGTGGACTAGCGCCGCTCTACGAGCAGTACTTC.

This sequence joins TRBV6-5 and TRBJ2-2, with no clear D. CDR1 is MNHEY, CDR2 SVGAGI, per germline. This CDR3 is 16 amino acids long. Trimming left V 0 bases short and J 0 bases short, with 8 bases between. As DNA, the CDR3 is TGTGCCAGCAGTTACTCCCGGCGTACGAACACCGGGGAGCTGTTTTTT. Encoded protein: CASSYSRRTNTGELFF.

Here the CDR3 DNA reads TGTGCCAGCAGTTTATCTTTCCTCAATCAGCCCCAGCATTTT. Protein sequence: CASSLSFLNQPQHF. The chain is built from TRBV28 and TRBJ1-5; D not resolved. Germline V gene sequence: CDR1 MDHEN, CDR2 SYDVKM. V lost 1 base and J 3 bases, leaving 7 bases between the germline ends. The CDR3 extends over 14 amino acids.

CDR3 nucleotides: TGTGCCAGCAGCATAACCAGGGGGTCCGGGGAGCTGTTTTTT. Translation: CASSITRGSGELFF. The V call is TRBV21-1, the J call TRBJ2-2; the table's D call of TRBD1 was not tested on the DNA. TRBV21-1 is a pseudogene locus. CDR3 length: 14 residues.

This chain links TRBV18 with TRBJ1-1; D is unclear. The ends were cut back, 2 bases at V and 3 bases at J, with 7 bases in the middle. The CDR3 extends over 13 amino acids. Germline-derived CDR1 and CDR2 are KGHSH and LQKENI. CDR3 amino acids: CASSPIRDTEAFF. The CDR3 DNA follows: TGTGCCAGCTCACCAATCCGCGACACTGAAGCTTTCTTT.

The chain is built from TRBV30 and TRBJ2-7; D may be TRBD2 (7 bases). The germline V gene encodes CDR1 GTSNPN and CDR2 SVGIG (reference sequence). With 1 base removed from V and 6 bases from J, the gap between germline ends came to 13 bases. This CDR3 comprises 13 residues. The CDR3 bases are TGTGCCTGGAGTGGGGCAGGGGAGGGCGAGCAGTACTTC. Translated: CAWSGAGEGEQYF.

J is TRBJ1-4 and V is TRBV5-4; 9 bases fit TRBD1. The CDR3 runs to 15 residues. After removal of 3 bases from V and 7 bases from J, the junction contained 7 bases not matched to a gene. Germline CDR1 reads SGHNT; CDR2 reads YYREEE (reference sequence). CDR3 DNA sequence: TGTGCCAGCAGCTCGCGACAGGGGGGCGGTGAAAAACTGTTTTTT. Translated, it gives CASSSRQGGGEKLFF. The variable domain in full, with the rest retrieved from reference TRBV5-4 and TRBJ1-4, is ETGVTQSPTHLIKTRGQQVTLRCSSQSGHNTVSWYQQALGQGPQFIFQYYREEENGRGNFPPRFSGLQFPNYSSELNVNALELDDSALYLCASSSRQGGGEKLFFGSGTQLSVL.

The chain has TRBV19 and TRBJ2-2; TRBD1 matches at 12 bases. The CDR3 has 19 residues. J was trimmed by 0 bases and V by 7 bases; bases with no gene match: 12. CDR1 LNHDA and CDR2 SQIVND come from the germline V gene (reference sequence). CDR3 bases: TGTGCCAGTAAATCCCCGGGACAGGGGGCCACTTCGAACACCGGGGAGCTGTTTTTT. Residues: CASKSPGQGATSNTGELFF.

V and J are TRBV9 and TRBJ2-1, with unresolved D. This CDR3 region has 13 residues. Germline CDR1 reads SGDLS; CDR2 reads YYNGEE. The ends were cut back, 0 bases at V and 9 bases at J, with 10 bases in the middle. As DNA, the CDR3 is TGTGCCAGCAGCGTAGACCAGCCAGGTGAGCAGTTCTTC. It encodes CASSVDQPGEQFF. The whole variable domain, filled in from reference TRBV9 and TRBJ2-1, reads DSGVTQTPKHLITATGQRVTLRCSPRSGDLSVYWYQQSLDQGLQFLIQYYNGEERAKGNILERFSAQQFPDLHSELNLSSLELGDSALYFCASSVDQPGEQFFGPGTRLTVL.

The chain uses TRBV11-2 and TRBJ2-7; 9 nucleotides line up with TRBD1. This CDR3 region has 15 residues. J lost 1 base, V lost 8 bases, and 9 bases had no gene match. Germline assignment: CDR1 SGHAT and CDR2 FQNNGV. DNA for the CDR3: TGTGCCAGCCAAGCACAGGGGGCGTCTTCCTACGAGCAGTACTTC. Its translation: CASQAQGASSYEQYF.

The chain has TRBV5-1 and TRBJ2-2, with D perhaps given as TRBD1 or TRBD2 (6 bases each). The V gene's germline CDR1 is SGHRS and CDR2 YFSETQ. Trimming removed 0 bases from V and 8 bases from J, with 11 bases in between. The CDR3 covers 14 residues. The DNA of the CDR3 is TGCGCCAGCAGCTTGGCCTGGGGGGCAGGGGAGCTGTTTTTT. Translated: CASSLAWGAGELFF.

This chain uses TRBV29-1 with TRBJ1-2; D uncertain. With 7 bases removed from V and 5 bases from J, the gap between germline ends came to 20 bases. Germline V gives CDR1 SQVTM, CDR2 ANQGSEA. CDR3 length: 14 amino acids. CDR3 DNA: TGCAGCGCCCTGCACGGGGTCCGTGGGTATGGCTACACCTTC. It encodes CSALHGVRGYGYTF.

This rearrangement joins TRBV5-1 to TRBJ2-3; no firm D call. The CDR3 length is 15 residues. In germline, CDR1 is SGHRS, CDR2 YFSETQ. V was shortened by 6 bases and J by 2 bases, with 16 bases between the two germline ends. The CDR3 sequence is CASTPTDKNTDTQYF. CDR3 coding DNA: TGCGCCAGCACGCCGACCGATAAAAACACAGATACGCAGTATTTT.

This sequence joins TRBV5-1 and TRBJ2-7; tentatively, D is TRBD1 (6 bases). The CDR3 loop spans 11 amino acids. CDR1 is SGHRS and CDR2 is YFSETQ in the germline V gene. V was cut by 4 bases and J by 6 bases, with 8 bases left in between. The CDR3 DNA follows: TGCGCCAGCAGCCTAGGGGGCGAGCAGTACTTC. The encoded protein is CASSLGGEQYF.

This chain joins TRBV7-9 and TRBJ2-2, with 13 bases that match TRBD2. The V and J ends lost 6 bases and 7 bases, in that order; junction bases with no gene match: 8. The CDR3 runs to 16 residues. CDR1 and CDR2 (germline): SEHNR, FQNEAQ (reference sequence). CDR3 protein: CASRITSGRAFGELFF. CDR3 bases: TGTGCCAGCAGAATCACTAGCGGGAGGGCCTTCGGGGAGCTGTTTTTT. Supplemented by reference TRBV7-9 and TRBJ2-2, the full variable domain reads DTGVSQNPRHKITKRGQNVTFRCDPISEHNRLYWYRQTLGQGPEFLTYFQNEAQLEKSRLLSDRFSAERPKGSFSTLEIQRTEQGDSAMYLCASRITSGRAFGELFFGEGSRLTVL.

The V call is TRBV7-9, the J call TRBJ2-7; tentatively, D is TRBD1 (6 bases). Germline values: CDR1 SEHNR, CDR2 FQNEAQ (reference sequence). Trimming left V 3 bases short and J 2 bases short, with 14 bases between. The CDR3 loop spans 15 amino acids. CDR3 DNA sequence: TGTGCCAGCAGCTTTAGACAGGCCAGCCCCTACGAGCAGTACTTC. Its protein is CASSFRQASPYEQYF.

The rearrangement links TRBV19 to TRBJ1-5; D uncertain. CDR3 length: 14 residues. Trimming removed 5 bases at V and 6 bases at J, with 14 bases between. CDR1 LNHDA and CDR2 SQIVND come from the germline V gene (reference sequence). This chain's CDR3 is CASSPTGPAQPQHF. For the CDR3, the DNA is TGTGCCAGTAGTCCAACTGGACCGGCTCAGCCCCAGCATTTT.

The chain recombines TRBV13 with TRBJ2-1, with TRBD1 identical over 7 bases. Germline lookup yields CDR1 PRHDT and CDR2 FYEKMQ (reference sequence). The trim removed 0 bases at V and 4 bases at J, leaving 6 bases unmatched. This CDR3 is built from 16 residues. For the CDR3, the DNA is TGTGCCAGCAGCTTAGGCCAGGGGGTCTTTTACAATGAGCAGTTCTTC. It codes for CASSLGQGVFYNEQFF. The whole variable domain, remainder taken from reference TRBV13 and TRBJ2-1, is AAGVIQSPRHLIKEKRETATLKCYPIPRHDTVYWYQQGPGQDPQFLISFYEKMQSDKGSIPDRFSAQQFSDYHSELNMSSLELGDSALYFCASSLGQGVFYNEQFFGPGTRLTVL.

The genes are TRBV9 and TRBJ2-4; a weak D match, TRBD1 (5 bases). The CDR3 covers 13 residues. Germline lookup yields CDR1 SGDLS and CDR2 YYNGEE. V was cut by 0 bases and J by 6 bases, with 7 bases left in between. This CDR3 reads CASSVGQGNIQYF. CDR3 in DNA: TGTGCCAGCAGCGTAGGGCAGGGAAACATTCAGTACTTC.

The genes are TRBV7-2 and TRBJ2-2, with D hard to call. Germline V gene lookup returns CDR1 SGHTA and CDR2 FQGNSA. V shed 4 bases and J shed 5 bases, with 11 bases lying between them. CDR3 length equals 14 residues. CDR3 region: CASSYDAKTGELFF. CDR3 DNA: TGTGCCAGCAGCTACGACGCCAAGACCGGGGAGCTGTTTTTT.

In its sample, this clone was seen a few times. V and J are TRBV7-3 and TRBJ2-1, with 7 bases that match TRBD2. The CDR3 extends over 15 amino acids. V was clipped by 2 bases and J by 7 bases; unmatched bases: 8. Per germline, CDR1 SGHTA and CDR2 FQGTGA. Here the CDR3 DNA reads TGTGCCAGCAGCTTAGTGGCGGGAGCTAGGAATGAGCAGTTCTTC. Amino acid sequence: CASSLVAGARNEQFF. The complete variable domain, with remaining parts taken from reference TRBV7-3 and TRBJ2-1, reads GAGVSQTPSNKVTEKGKYVELRCDPISGHTALYWYRQSLGQGPEFLIYFQGTGAADDSGLPNDRFFAVRPEGSVSTLKIQRTERGDSAVYLCASSLVAGARNEQFFGPGTRLTVL.